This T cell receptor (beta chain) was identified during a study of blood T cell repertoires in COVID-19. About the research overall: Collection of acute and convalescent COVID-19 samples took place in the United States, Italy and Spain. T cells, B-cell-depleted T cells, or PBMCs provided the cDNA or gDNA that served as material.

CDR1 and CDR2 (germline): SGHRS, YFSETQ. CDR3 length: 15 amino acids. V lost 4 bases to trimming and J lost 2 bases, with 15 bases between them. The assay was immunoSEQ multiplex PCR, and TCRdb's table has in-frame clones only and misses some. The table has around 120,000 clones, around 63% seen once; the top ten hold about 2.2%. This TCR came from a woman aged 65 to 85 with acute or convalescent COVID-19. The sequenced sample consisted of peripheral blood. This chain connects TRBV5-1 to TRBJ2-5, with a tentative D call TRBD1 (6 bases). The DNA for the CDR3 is TGCGCCAGCAGCCTGACAGGATACCCTCAAGAGACCCAGTACTTC. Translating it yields CASSLTGYPQETQYF.